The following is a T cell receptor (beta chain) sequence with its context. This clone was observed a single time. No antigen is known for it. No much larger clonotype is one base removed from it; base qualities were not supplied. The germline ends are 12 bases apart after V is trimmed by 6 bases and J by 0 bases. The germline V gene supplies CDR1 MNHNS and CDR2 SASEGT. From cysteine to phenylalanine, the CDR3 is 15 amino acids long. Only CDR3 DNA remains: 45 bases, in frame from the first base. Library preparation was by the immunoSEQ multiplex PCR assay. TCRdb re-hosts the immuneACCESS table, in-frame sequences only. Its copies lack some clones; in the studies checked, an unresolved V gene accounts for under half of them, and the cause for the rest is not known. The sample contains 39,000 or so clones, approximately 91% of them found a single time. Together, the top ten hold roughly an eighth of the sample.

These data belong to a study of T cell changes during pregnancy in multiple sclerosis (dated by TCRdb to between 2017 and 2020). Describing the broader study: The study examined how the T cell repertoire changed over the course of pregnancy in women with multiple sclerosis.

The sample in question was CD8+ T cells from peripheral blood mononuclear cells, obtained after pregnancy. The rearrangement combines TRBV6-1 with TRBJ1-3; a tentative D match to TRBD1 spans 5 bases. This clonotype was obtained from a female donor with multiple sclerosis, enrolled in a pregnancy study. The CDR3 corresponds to CASSAGPSSGNTIYF. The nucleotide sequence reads TGTGCCAGCAGCGCGGGGCCTAGCTCTGGAAACACCATATATTTT.